This is a list of T cell receptor beta chains from one sample in a study of early T cells in non-severe SARS-CoV-2 infection. One entry per CDR3 protein results from TCRdb running MiXCR on the 5' RACE reads. In the table there are under 60,000 distinct CDR3 sequences, less than 9.5% of which are singletons. Sequences were derived from whole blood, sampled at baseline. Receptors originate from an adult who was a healthcare worker with PCR-confirmed SARS-CoV-2 infection or an uninfected control (not recorded which). CDR3s include the opening cysteine and the closing phenylalanine or tryptophan. Fields, in order: J gene, clone size, D gene, V gene, CDR3 DNA, CDR3 protein. D genes are given only for firm matches. The size of a clone is reported for some rows only, either as once, few or many, or as a class for expanded clones.

>TRBJ1-5|-|-|TRBV7-9
TGTGCCAGCAGCTCCCGACTGGGTCAGCCCCAGCATTTT
CASSSRLGQPQHF
>TRBJ2-3|-|-|TRBV7-9
TGTGCCAGCAGCTGGACAGCGGCGAGTGATACGCAGTATTTT
CASSWTAASDTQYF
>TRBJ1-4|few|-|TRBV5-1
TGCGCCAGCAGCTTTACAGGGACTCGGGAAAAACTGTTTTTT
CASSFTGTREKLFF
>TRBJ2-1|few|-|TRBV27
TGTGCCAGCAGTCAACAGCGAGCCCTTAGCTCCTACAATGAGCAGTTCTTC
CASSQQRALSSYNEQFF
>TRBJ1-1|once|-|TRBV11-3
TGTGCCAGCAGCCTAACATACCCTGGGGTGAACACTGAAGCTTTCTTT
CASSLTYPGVNTEAFF
>TRBJ2-7|-|-|TRBV6-1
TGTGCCAGCAGTGACCGGACAAGCTTCTACGTTAAGGAGCAGTACTTC
CASSDRTSFYVKEQYF
>TRBJ1-5|few|-|TRBV2
TGTGCCAGCAGGAGTCTAGTAATGGACAATCAGCCCCAGCATTTT
CASRSLVMDNQPQHF
>TRBJ2-7|-|-|TRBV15
TGTGCCACCAGCAGAGAGGACAGCCCCTACGAGCAGTACTTC
CATSREDSPYEQYF
>TRBJ2-3|-|-|TRBV9
TGTGCCAGCAGCCTCGGTTGGGGTTTTGACACAGATACGCAGTATTTT
CASSLGWGFDTDTQYF
>TRBJ2-5|many|TRBD2|TRBV6-5
TGTGCCAGCAGTCCTCGACTAGCGGGGGGGGTAGAGACCCAGTACTTC
CASSPRLAGGVETQYF
>TRBJ2-7|few|-|TRBV21-1
TGTGCCAGCGCGGGTCGTACGTGCGAGCAGTACTTC
CASAGRTCEQYF
>TRBJ1-1|-|-|TRBV20-1
TGCAGTGCTCCTCCTGACAGATTCACTGAAGCTTTCTTT
CSAPPDRFTEAFF
>TRBJ1-1|-|-|TRBV5-1
TGCGCCAGCAGCTTTAACAGGGAGGGCACTGAAGCTTTCTTT
CASSFNREGTEAFF
>TRBJ1-6|-|-|TRBV4-1
TGCGCCAGCAGCCCCAGGAACACAGATAATTCACCCCTCCACTTT
CASSPRNTDNSPLHF
>TRBJ1-1|-|-|TRBV20-1
TGCAGTGCTAGAGTAGGTTGGGGGGGCACTGAAGCTTTCTTT
CSARVGWGGTEAFF
>TRBJ2-4|many|TRBD2|TRBV6-6
TGTGCCAGCAGTTACTCGATGTCGGGGGGGGGCCTAGGCATTCAGTACTTC
CASSYSMSGGGLGIQYF
>TRBJ2-1|few|-|TRBV6-5
TGTGCCAGCAGTTACGGGAGACTCTTCAATGAGCAGTTCTTC
CASSYGRLFNEQFF
>TRBJ2-7|few|-|TRBV6-5
TGTGCCAGCAGTTACTCGCGAGAGTCCTACGAGCAGTACTTC
CASSYSRESYEQYF
>TRBJ2-7|many|-|TRBV4-1
TGCGCCAGCAGCCAAGAACTTAGGGGGGCCGAGCAGTACTTC
CASSQELRGAEQYF
>TRBJ2-1|-|TRBD2|TRBV4-1
TGCGCCAGCAGCCAGGGGAGCGGGAGATCCTACAATGAGCAGTTCTTC
CASSQGSGRSYNEQFF
>TRBJ2-5|-|-|TRBV10-3
TGTGCCATCAGTGAGGAAGAGACCCAGTACTTC
CAISEEETQYF
>TRBJ2-1|-|-|TRBV11-3
TGTGCCAGCAGCTTAGTCAGGGCTGGTGAGCAGTTCTTC
CASSLVRAGEQFF
>TRBJ1-2|-|TRBD1|TRBV2
TGTGCCAGCAGTGGCAGGGGACAGGGACTCTATGGCTACACCTTC
CASSGRGQGLYGYTF
>TRBJ1-1|-|-|TRBV7-8
TGTGCCAGCAGCTTAGAACGGGTCGGCACTGAAGCTTTCTTT
CASSLERVGTEAFF
>TRBJ1-5|few|-|TRBV2
TGTGCCAGCACTCAAGTCGCACAGGCTCGGAGCAATCAGCCCCAGCATTTT
CASTQVAQARSNQPQHF
>TRBJ2-3|many|-|TRBV20-1
TGCAGTGCTAGAAGTACAGCGTCTACGCAGTATTTT
CSARSTASTQYF
>TRBJ1-6|many|TRBD1|TRBV20-1
TGCAGTGCTAGCCAACTGGGACAGGCCTATAATTCACCCCTCCACTTT
CSASQLGQAYNSPLHF
>TRBJ2-1|few|TRBD2|TRBV6-2/TRBV6-3
TGTGCCAGCAGTCTCTTTAGCGGGAGGGCCGGGAATGAGCAGTTCTTC
CASSLFSGRAGNEQFF
>TRBJ2-6|-|-|TRBV19
TGTGCCAGTAGTTCCTGGGACTCTGGGGCCAACGTCCTGACTTTC
CASSSWDSGANVLTF
>TRBJ2-7|-|TRBD1|TRBV6-6
TGTGCCAGCAGTCTTGGGACAGGACAGTACTTC
CASSLGTGQYF
>TRBJ2-2|-|TRBD1|TRBV11-2
TGTGCCAGCAGCTTACCCCGGGACAGGGGGCTCTCTTTTCCCGGGGAGCTGTTTTTT
CASSLPRDRGLSFPGELFF
>TRBJ2-7|many|-|TRBV14
TGTGCCAGCAGCCAAGGTCCTCGGCAGTACTTC
CASSQGPRQYF
>TRBJ2-2|many|-|TRBV24-1
TGTGCCACCAGTGACCCTACGACCAGGAAAAGGGAGCTGTTTTTT
CATSDPTTRKRELFF
>TRBJ2-7|-|TRBD2|TRBV6-5
TGTGCCAGCAGACCGGGACTAGCGGCCTACGAGCAGTACTTC
CASRPGLAAYEQYF
>TRBJ2-1|few|-|TRBV2
TGTGCCAGCAGTCCGAGAGCGGGTTTAAACAATGAGCAGTTCTTC
CASSPRAGLNNEQFF
>TRBJ2-1|-|-|TRBV19
TGTGCCAGTAGTATAGCCGGAGGAGGTATTAGGACCTACAATGAGCAGTTCTTC
CASSIAGGGIRTYNEQFF
>TRBJ2-1|-|TRBD2|TRBV12-3/TRBV12-4
TGTGCCAGCAGCCCCCCACTAGCGGGGGTCCCATACAATGAGCAGTTCTTC
CASSPPLAGVPYNEQFF
>TRBJ2-5|many|TRBD2|TRBV3-1
TGTGCCAGCAGTCGAGGTTCACTAGCGGGGCAAGAGACCCAGTACTTC
CASSRGSLAGQETQYF
>TRBJ1-6|-|-|TRBV5-4
TGTGCCAGCAGCTTTGGGGGGACCCCCTTTAATTCACCCCTCCACTTT
CASSFGGTPFNSPLHF
>TRBJ2-7|few|-|TRBV12-3/TRBV12-4
TGTGCCAGCAGGCGTGGGAGCTCCTACGAGCAGTACTTC
CASRRGSSYEQYF
>TRBJ2-3|-|-|TRBV24-1
TGTGACGGACCCCCGCCTGGGGCAGATACGCAGTATTTT
CDGPPPGADTQYF
>TRBJ2-4|medium-sized|-|TRBV12-3/TRBV12-4
TGTGCCAGCAGCTTATCAAGGGGGGACATTCAGTACTTC
CASSLSRGDIQYF
>TRBJ2-7|few|TRBD1|TRBV6-5
TGTGCCAGCAGCCTATCCGCAGGGACAGGTGTGTTTTTC
CASSLSAGTGVFF
>TRBJ2-5|-|-|TRBV12-2
TGTGCAAGTCGCAAACCGGGACAGGCGAGGGAAGAGACCCAGTACTTC
CASRKPGQAREETQYF
>TRBJ2-1|-|-|TRBV6-5
TGTGCCAGCAGACTTACAGATAGCCGGAGAGGTTACAATGAGCAGTTCTTC
CASRLTDSRRGYNEQFF
>TRBJ1-6|few|-|TRBV18
TGTGCCAGCTCACCCCTCGGACAAAATAATTCACCCCTCCACTTT
CASSPLGQNNSPLHF
>TRBJ2-5|many|TRBD1|TRBV6-5
TGTGCCAGCACCCGGACAGGGGAGTTGTCAGGGAAGACCCAGTACTTC
CASTRTGELSGKTQYF
>TRBJ2-1|few|TRBD2|TRBV24-1
TGTGCCACCAGTGACCCCGGACTAGCGGGAGAGTTTAAAGAATCCTACAATGAGCAGTTCTTC
CATSDPGLAGEFKESYNEQFF
>TRBJ1-1|many|TRBD1|TRBV30
TGTGCCTGGAGTAGGGGGCAGGGTATAACTGAAGCTTTCTTT
CAWSRGQGITEAFF
>TRBJ1-5|few|-|TRBV6-2/TRBV6-3
TGTGCCAGCAGTTACGCCTTGACCCCCCCTTGGGAGCCCCAGCATTTT
CASSYALTPPWEPQHF